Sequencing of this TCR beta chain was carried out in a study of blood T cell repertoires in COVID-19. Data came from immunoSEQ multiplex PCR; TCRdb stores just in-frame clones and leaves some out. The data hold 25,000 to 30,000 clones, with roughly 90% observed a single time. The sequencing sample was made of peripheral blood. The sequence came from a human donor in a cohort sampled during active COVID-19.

The CDR3: CASSLYSGQPYSNQPQHF. The CDR3 nucleotides read TGTGCCAGCAGCCTATACTCGGGACAGCCATATAGCAATCAGCCCCAGCATTTT. The rearrangement joins TRBV7-9 to TRBJ1-5; 7 bases line up with TRBD1. The V gene's germline CDR1 is SEHNR and CDR2 FQNEAQ (reference sequence). The CDR3 contains 18 residues. V was pared by 5 bases and J by 0 bases, with 13 bases of the junction left unmatched.